What follows describes a single T cell receptor (beta chain). This clonotype was counted many times. Its antigen is unknown. The record has no base qualities; no much larger clone is one base away. The germline V gene sets CDR1 to SGDLS and CDR2 to YYNGEE. The CDR3 has 17 amino acids, counting the end cysteine and phenylalanine. Only the CDR3 DNA stays, 51 bases, in frame from base 1. V and J lose 1 base and 8 bases, and a span of 24 bases separates them. This sample is drawn from a study of blood T cells in healthy people across ages (dated by TCRdb to between 2015 and 2016). Turning to the overall study: In model experiments, template switching captured roughly one uniquely barcoded TCR beta cDNA molecule for every two T cells. Four age groups were formed from the donors: young (average roughly 16 years), middle-aged (around 37), aged (about 62) and long-lived (around 80). To avoid experimental bias, donors of different ages were randomly spread across the sequencing lanes. Two additional independent replicas of 1 million unique cDNA reads from the same blood draw were analyzed for two donors (one aged 18 to 30 and one aged 80 or older). Using deep sequencing normalized with unique cDNA molecular identifiers, the study measured how TCR beta repertoire diversity changes with age.

The library relied on 5' RACE. TCRdb lists the instrument as Illumina HiSeq 2500. A second PCR of roughly 6 to 11 cycles was run with a J-beta primer mix and a sample-barcoded 5' primer. Each TCR beta cDNA molecule received a unique molecular identifier from a template-switch 5' adaptor carrying 12 random nucleotides. Each sample yielded at least 3 million CDR3-containing paired-end reads. All of the RNA was converted into first-strand cDNA using the Mint cDNA synthesis kit, with a TRBC-specific oligonucleotide serving as the primer. Following uracil-DNA glycosylase treatment, all cDNA underwent a first 18-cycle PCR with the universal primers M1SS and BC2_uni_R. Per the authors' processing: Normalization of each sample was performed by random selection of 1 million high-quality reads, each carrying a distinct molecular identifier. Instead of being binned into consensus sequences, reads with shared molecular identifiers were discarded. CDR3 identification, clonotype clustering and error correction used MiTCR with a Q25 quality threshold and the strictest error-elimination algorithm. A nonparametric unseen species model using Euler transformation provided a lower-bound estimate of total TCR beta diversity. TCRdb trimmed public reads at Q25 via fastp, called clones via MiXCR and kept in-frame beta chains. Here each entry gathers all rows of one CDR3 protein and keeps the most common genes and DNA. The V and J calls, along with clone size, are taken from TCRdb and not from the paper's own processing. The sample table lists 1.5 million or so distinct CDR3 sequences, around two fifths of them with a count of one. Of the sample, 7.9% falls within the top ten clones.

Overall study outcomes, separate from this receptor: As age increased, observed TCR beta diversity per million T cells dropped in a roughly linear way, and a significant reduction was already evident by age roughly 40. The CMV infection status of donors was not known, potentially confounding age-related changes in expanded clonotypes. The percentage of naive T cells measured by flow cytometry correlated strongly with observed TCR beta diversity. The long-lived group showed more naive CD4+ T cells, fewer expanded clones and increased TCR diversity than the aged group, suggesting age selection. Conclusive comparison of naive and antigen-experienced compartments was prevented by the profiling of bulk unsorted PBMCs. Estimates of total diversity based on one million sequenced T cells were regarded as lower bounds and as underestimates.

The 40 or so donors, aged about 6 to 100 years, were systemically healthy Caucasian individuals from Russia. Each donor gave roughly 11 milliliters of peripheral blood, drawn into EDTA-treated Vacutainer tubes. Ficoll-Paque density-gradient centrifugation was used to isolate PBMCs, with at least 7 million obtained per sample. Total RNA, at least 6 micrograms per sample, was extracted from PBMCs with Trizol reagent. The percentages of naive CD45RAhigh/CD27high T cells were determined by flow cytometry on a PBMC aliquot from every donor. This sequence originates from a woman in her late teens or twenties in good health. Here the chain combines TRBV9 and TRBJ1-2; perhaps TRBD1 is the D gene, with 5 bases matching. The material sequenced was blood. The bases read TGTGCCAGCAGCGTAAGTGAGACAGCAGGGTGGCTGAGCGGCTACACCTTC. This codes for CASSVSETAGWLSGYTF.